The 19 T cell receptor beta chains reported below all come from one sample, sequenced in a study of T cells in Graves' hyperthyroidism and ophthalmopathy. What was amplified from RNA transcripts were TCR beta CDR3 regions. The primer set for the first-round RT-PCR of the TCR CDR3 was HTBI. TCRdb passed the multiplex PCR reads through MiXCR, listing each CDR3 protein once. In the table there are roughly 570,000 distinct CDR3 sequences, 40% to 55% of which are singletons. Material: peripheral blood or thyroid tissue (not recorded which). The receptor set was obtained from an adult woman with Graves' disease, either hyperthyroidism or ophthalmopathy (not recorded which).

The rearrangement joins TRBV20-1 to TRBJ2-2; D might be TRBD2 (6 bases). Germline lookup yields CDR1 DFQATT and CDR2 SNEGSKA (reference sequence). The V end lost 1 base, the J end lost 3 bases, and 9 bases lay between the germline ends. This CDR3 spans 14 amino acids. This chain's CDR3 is CSARVGEDTGELFF. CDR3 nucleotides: TGCAGTGCTAGAGTGGGGGAGGACACCGGGGAGCTGTTTTTT.

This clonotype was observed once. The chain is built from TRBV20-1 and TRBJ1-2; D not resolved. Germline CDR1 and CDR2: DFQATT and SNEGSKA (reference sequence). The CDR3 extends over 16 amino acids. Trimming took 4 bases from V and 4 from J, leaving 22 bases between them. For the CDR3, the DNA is TGCAGTGCTATTCCGACTAGCGGGAGGGCCGGCTATGGCTACACCTTC. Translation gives CSAIPTSGRAGYGYTF.

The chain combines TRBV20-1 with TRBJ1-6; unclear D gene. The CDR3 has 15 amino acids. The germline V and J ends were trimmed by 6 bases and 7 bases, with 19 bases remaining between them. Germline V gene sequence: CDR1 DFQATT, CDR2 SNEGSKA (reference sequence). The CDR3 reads CSARHEGYENSPLHF. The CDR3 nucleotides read TGCAGTGCCAGACATGAGGGCTATGAGAATTCACCCCTCCACTTT.

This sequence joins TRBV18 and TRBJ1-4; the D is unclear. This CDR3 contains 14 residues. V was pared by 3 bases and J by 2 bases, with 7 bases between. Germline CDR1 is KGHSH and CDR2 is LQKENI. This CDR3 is CASSPLSTNEKLFF. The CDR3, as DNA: TGTGCCAGCTCACCTCTCTCTACTAATGAAAAACTGTTTTTT.

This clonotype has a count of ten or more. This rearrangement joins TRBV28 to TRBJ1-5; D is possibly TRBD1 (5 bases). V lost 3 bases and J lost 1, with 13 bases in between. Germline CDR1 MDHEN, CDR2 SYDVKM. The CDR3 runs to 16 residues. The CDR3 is CASSFPTGGSNQPQHF. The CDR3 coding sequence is TGTGCCAGCAGTTTTCCCACTGGGGGAAGCAATCAGCCCCAGCATTTT.

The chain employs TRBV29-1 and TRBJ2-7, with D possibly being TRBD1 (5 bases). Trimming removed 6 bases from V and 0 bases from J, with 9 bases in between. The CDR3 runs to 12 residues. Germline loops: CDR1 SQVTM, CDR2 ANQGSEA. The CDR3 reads CSVAGLSYEQYF. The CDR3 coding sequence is TGCAGCGTCGCAGGGCTCTCCTACGAGCAGTACTTC.

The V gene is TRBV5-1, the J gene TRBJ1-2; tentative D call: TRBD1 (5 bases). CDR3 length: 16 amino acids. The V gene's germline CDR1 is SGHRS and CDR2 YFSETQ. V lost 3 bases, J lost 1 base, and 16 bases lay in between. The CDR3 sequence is CASSSDLDSNNYGYTF. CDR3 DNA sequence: TGCGCCAGCAGCTCGGATCTTGACAGCAATAACTATGGCTACACCTTC.

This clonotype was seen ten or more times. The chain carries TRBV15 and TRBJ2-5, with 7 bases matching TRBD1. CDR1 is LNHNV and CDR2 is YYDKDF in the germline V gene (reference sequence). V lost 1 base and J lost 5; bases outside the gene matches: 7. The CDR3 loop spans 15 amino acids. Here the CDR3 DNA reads TGTGCCACCAGCAGAGCCCGGGACAGTCGTGAGACCCAGTACTTC. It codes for CATSRARDSRETQYF. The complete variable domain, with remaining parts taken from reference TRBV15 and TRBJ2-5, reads DAMVIQNPRYQVTQFGKPVTLSCSQTLNHNVMYWYQQKSSQAPKLLFHYYDKDFNNEADTPDNFQSRRPNTSFCFLDIRSPGLGDTAMYLCATSRARDSRETQYFGPGTRLLVL.

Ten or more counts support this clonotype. Written as DNA, the CDR3 is TGTGCCAGCAGTGAATGGGAAAGTGAGCCCCAGCATTTT. Translated: CASSEWESEPQHF. The J gene is TRBJ1-5, the V gene TRBV25-1; D call uncertain. CDR3 size: 13 residues. The germline V gene encodes CDR1 MGHDK and CDR2 SYGVNS. The V and J ends lost 1 base and 8 bases respectively, with 9 bases between them. The whole variable domain, remainder taken from reference TRBV25-1 and TRBJ1-5, is EADIYQTPRYLVIGTGKKITLECSQTMGHDKMYWYQQDPGMELHLIHYSYGVNSTEKGDLSSESTVSRIRTEHFPLTLESARPSHTSQYLCASSEWESEPQHFGDGTRLSIL.

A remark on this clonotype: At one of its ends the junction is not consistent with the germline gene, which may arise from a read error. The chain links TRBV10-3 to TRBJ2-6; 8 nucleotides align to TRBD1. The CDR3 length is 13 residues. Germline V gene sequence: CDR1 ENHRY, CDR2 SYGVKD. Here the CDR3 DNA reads TGTGCCATTAACAAAGGACAGGGAAACACTGAAGCTTTC. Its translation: CAINKGQGNTEAF.

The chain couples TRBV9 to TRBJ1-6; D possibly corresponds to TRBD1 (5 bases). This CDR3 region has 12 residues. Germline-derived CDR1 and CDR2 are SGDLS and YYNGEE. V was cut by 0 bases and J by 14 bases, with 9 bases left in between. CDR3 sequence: CASSVGGGTLHF. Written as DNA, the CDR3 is TGTGCCAGCAGCGTAGGTGGGGGGACCCTCCACTTT.

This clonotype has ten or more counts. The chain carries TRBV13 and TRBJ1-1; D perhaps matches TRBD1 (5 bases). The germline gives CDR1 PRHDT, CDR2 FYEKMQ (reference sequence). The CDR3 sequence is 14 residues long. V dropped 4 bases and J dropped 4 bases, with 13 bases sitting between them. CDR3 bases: TGTGCCAGCAGCTCGGGACCTACGGGCACTGAAGCTTTCTTT. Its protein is CASSSGPTGTEAFF.

The CDR3 spells CASSPGTGGGTEAFF. For the CDR3, the DNA is TGCGCCAGCAGTCCGGGGACAGGGGGGGGAACTGAAGCTTTCTTT. This chain joins TRBV5-1 and TRBJ1-1; 11 nucleotides agree with TRBD1. This CDR3 is built from 15 residues. Germline trimming cut 5 bases from V and 5 bases from J; bases unmatched to any gene: 8. Germline values: CDR1 SGHRS, CDR2 YFSETQ.

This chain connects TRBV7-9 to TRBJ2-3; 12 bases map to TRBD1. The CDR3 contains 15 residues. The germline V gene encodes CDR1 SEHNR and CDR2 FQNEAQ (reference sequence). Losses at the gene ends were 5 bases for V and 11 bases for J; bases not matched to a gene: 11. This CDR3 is CASSPGTGGWDEQYF. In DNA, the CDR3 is TGTGCCAGCAGCCCCGGGACAGGGGGCTGGGATGAGCAGTATTTT.

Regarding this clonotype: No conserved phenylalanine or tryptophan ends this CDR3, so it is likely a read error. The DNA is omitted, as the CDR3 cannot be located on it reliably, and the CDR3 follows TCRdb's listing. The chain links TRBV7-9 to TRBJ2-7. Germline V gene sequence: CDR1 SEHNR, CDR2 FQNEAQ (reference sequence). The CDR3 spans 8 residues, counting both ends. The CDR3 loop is CASSLHDS.

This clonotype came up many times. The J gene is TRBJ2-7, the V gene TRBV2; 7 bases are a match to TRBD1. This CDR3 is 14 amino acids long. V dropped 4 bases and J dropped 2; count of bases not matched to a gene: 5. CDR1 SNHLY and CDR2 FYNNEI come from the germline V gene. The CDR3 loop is CASSAHRGPYEQYF. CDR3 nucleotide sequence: TGTGCCAGCAGTGCACACAGGGGACCCTACGAGCAGTACTTC.

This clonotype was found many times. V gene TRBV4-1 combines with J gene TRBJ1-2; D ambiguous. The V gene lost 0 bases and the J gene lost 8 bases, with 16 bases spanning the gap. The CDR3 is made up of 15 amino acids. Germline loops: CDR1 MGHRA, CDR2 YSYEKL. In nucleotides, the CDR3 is TGCGCCAGCAGCCAAGATTTAACGGGGTACGGAGGCTACACCTTC. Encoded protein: CASSQDLTGYGGYTF.

This CDR3 reads CASRAIAGDHEQFF. The CDR3 nucleotides read TGTGCCAGCAGGGCTATAGCGGGAGACCATGAGCAGTTCTTC. The chain has TRBV2 and TRBJ2-1; TRBD2 aligns across 9 bases. J gave up 8 bases and V 6 bases, and 8 bases lay outside the gene matches. From germline, CDR1 is SNHLY and CDR2 FYNNEI. The CDR3 is 14 amino acids.

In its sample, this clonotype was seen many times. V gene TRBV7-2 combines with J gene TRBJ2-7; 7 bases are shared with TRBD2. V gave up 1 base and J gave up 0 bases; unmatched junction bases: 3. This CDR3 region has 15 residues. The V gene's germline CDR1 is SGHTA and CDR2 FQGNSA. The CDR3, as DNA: TGTGCCAGCAGCTTAGATAGGACTAGCTCCTACGAGCAGTACTTC. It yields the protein CASSLDRTSSYEQYF.